This entry concerns a single TCR beta chain. Its antigen is unidentified. This table comes from immunoSEQ multiplex PCR, and its TCRdb copy is limited to in-frame clones, with some not included. This table holds about 50,000 clones, approximately 97% found once. This entry belongs to a study of siplizumab effects on memory and regulatory T cells. Study observations and caveats: Of the proliferating CD4+ or CD8+ clones, roughly 75-96% lacked a naive or memory phenotype that could be assigned. Naive T cells looked more diverse than memory cells, and they looked like major contributors to the alloresponse.

From germline, CDR1 is SEHNR and CDR2 FQNEAQ (reference sequence). V was pared by 4 bases and J by 1 base, with 5 bases of the junction left unmatched. There are 18 residues in the CDR3. The sequencing input was naive CD4+ T cells sorted from blood. The origin of this receptor is a human donor in good health. The chain employs TRBV7-9 and TRBJ2-2, with 14 nucleotides matching TRBD2. The CDR3 sequence is CASSSGLAGDLNTGELFF. CDR3 nucleotide sequence: TGTGCCAGCAGCTCGGGACTAGCGGGGGATTTGAACACCGGGGAGCTGTTTTTT.